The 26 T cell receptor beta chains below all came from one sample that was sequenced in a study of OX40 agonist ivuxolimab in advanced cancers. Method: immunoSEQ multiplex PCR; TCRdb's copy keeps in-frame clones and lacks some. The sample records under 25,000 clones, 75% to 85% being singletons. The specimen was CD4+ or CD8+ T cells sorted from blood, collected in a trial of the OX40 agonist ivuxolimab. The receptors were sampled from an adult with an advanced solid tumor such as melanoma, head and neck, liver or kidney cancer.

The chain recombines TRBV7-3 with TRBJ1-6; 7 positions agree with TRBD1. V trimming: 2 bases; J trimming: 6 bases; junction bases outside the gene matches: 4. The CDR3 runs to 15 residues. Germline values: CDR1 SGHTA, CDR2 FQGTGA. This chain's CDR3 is CASSLYDRANSPLHF. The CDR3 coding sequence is TGTGCCAGCAGCTTATACGACAGGGCTAATTCACCCCTCCACTTT.

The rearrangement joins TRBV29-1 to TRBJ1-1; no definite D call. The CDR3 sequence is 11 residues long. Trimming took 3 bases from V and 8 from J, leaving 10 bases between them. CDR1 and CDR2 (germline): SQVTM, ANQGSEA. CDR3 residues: CSVEALGEAFF. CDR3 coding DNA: TGCAGCGTTGAGGCTTTGGGGGAAGCTTTCTTT.

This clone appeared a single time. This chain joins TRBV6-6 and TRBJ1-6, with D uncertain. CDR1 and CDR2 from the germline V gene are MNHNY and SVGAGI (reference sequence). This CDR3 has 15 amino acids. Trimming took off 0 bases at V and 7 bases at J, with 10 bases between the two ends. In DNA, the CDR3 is TGTGCCAGCAGTTACTCGGACGGAAAGAATTCACCCCTCCACTTT. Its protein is CASSYSDGKNSPLHF.

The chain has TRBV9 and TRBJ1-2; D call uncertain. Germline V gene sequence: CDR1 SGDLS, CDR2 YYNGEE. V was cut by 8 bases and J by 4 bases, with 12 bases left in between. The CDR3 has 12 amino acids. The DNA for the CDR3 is TGTGCCAGTAGTCTGGACGGCTATGGCTACACCTTC. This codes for CASSLDGYGYTF.

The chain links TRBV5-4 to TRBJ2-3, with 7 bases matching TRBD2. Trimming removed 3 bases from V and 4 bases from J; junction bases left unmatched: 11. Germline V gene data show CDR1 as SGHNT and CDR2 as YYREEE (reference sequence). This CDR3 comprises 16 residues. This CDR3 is CASSWGGAGVADTQYF. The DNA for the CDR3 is TGTGCCAGCAGCTGGGGAGGGGCAGGTGTAGCAGATACGCAGTATTTT.

DNA of the CDR3: TGTGCCAGCAGCTGGGGCGGCTTACGGAATGAGCAGTTCTTC. Translation: CASSWGGLRNEQFF. The rearrangement uses TRBV27 and TRBJ2-1, with a tentative D call TRBD1 (5 bases). The V and J ends lost 6 bases and 7 bases respectively, with 16 bases between them. Germline V gene data show CDR1 as MNHEY and CDR2 as SMNVEV (reference sequence). There are 14 residues in the CDR3.

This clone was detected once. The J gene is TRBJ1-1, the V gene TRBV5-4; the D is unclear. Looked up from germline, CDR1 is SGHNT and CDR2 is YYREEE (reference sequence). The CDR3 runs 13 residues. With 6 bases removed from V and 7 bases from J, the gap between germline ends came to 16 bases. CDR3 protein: CASNDFLSGEAFF. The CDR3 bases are TGTGCCAGCAACGACTTTTTAAGTGGTGAAGCTTTCTTT.

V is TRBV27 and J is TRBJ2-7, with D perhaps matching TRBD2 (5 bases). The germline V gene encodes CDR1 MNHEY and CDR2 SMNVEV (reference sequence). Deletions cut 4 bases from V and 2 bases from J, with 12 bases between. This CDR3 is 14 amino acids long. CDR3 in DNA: TGTGCCAGCAGTTCGACGGGGTTTACCTACGAGCAGTACTTC. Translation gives CASSSTGFTYEQYF.

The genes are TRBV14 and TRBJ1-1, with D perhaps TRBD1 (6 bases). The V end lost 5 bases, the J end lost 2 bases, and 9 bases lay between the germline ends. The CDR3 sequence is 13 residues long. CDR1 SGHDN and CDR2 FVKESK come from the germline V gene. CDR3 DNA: TGTGCCAGCAGCTTTGGGGGCAACACTGAAGCTTTCTTT. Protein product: CASSFGGNTEAFF.

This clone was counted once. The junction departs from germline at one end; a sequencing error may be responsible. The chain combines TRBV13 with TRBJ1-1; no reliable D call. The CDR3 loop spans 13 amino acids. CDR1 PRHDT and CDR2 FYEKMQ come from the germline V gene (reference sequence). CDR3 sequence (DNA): TGTGCCAGCAGCGTAGGGCAGTTCACTGAAGCTTTCTTT. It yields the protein CASSVGQFTEAFF.

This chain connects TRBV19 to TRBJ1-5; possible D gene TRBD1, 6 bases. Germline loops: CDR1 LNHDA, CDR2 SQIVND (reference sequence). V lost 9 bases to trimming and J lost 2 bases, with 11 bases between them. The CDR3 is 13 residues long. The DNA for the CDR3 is TGTGCCAGCTTGAACAGGGGCAATCAGCCCCAGCATTTT. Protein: CASLNRGNQPQHF.

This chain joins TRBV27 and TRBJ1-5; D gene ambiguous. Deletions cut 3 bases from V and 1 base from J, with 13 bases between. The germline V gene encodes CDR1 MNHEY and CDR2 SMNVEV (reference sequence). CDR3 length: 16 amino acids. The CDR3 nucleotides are TGTGCCAGCAGTTTTGGTTTCGGCAGGAGCAATCAGCCCCAGCATTTT. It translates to CASSFGFGRSNQPQHF.

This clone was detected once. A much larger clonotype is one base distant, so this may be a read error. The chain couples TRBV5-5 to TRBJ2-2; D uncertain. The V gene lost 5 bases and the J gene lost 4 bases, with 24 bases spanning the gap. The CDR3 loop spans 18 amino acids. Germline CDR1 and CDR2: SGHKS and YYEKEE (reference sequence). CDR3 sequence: CASSFLLRPQIRTGELFF. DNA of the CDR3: TGTGCCAGCAGTTTCCTCCTAAGGCCCCAGATTCGCACCGGGGAGCTGTTTTTT.

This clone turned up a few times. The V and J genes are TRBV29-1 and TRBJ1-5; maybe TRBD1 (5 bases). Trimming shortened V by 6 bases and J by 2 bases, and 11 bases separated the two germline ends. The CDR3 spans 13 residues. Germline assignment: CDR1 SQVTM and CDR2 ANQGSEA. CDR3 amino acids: CSVRVGGNQPQHF. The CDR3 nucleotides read TGCAGCGTCAGGGTAGGTGGCAATCAGCCCCAGCATTTT.

This CDR3 reads CASSLEVDGNTIYF. DNA of the CDR3: TGTGCCAGCAGCTTGGAGGTGGACGGAAACACCATATATTTT. V and J are TRBV5-4 and TRBJ1-3; no firm D call. The V end lost 0 bases, the J end lost 4 bases, and 8 bases lay between the germline ends. CDR3 size: 14 residues. The germline gives CDR1 SGHNT, CDR2 YYREEE (reference sequence). The entire variable domain, with the rest obtained from reference TRBV5-4 and TRBJ1-3, is as follows: ETGVTQSPTHLIKTRGQQVTLRCSSQSGHNTVSWYQQALGQGPQFIFQYYREEENGRGNFPPRFSGLQFPNYSSELNVNALELDDSALYLCASSLEVDGNTIYFGEGSWLTVV.

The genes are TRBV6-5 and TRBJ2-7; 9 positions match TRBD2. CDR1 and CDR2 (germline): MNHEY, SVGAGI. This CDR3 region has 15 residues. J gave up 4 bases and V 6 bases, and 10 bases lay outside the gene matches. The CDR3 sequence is CASSPLGGGAYEQYF. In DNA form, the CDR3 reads TGTGCCAGCAGCCCTCTCGGCGGGGGGGCTTACGAGCAGTACTTC.

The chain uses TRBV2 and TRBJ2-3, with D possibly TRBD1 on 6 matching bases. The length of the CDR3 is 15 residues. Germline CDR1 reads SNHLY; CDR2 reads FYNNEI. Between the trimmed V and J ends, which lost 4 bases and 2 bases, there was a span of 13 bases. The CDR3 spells CASSVGVGATDTQYF. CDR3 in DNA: TGTGCCAGCAGTGTGGGGGTGGGGGCCACAGATACGCAGTATTTT.

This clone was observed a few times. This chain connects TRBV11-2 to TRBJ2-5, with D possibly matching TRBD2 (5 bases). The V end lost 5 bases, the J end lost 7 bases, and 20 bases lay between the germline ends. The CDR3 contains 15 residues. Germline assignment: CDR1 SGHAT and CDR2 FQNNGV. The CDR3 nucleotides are TGTGCCAGCAGCCCGCCCGGGGTCAAAATAGGGACCCAGTACTTC. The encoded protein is CASSPPGVKIGTQYF. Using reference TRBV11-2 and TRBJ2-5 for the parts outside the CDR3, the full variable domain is EAGVAQSPRYKIIEKRQSVAFWCNPISGHATLYWYQQILGQGPKLLIQFQNNGVVDDSQLPKDRFSAERLKGVDSTLKIQPAKLEDSAVYLCASSPPGVKIGTQYFGPGTRLLVL.

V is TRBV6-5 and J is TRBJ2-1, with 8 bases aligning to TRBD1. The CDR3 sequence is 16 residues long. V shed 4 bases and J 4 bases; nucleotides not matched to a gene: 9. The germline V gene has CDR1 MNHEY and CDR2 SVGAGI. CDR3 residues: CASSSSAGGHYNEQFF. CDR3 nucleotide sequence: TGTGCCAGCAGTTCGTCTGCAGGGGGCCATTACAATGAGCAGTTCTTC.

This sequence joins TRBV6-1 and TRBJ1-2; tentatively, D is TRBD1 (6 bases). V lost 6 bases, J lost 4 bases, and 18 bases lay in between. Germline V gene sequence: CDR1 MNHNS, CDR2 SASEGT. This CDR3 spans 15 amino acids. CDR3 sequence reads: CASRGRDTNPYGYTF. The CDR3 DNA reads TGTGCCAGCAGGGGCCGGGACACCAACCCCTATGGCTACACCTTC.

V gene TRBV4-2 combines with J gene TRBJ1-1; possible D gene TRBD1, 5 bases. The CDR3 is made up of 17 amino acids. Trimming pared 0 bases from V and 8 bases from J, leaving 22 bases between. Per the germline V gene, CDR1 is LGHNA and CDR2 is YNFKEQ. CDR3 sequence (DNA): TGTGCCAGCAGCCAAGATTGGGCGGGGGGGGTTGATCCCGAAGCTTTCTTT. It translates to CASSQDWAGGVDPEAFF.

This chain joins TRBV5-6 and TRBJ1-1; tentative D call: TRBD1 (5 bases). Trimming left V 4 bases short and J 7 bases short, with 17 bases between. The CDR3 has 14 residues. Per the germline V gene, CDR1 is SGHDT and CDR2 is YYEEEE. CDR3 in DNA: TGTGCCAGCAGCGCGGGACCTACGACCCTTGAAGCTTTCTTT. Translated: CASSAGPTTLEAFF.

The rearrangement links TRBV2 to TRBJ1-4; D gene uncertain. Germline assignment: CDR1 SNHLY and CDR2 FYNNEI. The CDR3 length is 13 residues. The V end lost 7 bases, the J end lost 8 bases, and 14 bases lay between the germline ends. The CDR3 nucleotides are TGTGCCAGCACGGAATTTACGGGGGAAAAACTGTTTTTT. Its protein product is CASTEFTGEKLFF. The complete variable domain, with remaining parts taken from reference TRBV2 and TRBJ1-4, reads EPEVTQTPSHQVTQMGQEVILRCVPISNHLYFYWYRQILGQKVEFLVSFYNNEISEKSEIFDDQFSVERPDGSNFTLKIRSTKLEDSAMYFCASTEFTGEKLFFGSGTQLSVL.

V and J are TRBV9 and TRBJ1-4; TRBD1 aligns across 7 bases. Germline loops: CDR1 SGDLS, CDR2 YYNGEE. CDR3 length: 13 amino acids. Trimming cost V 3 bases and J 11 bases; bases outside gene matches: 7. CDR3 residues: CASSGPQGQKLFF. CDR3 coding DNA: TGTGCCAGCAGCGGCCCACAGGGGCAGAAACTGTTTTTT.

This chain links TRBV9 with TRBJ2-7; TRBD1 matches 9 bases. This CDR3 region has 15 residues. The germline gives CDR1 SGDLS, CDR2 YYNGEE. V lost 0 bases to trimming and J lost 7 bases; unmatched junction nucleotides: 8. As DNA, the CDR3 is TGTGCCAGCAGCGTAGATCGGGGGACAGGGCGAGAGCAGTACTTC. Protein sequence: CASSVDRGTGREQYF.

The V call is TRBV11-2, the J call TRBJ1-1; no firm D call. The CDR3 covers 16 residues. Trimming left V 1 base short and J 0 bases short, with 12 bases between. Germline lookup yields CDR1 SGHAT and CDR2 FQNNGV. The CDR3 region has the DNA TGTGCCAGCAGCTTAGCCGTGATTCGGGTGAACACTGAAGCTTTCTTT. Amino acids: CASSLAVIRVNTEAFF.